The 24 T cell receptor beta chains below come from one sample, sequenced in a study of cytomegalovirus exposure and HLA in healthy donors. The PCR employed 60 Vbeta primers together with 13 Jbeta primers. Produced via immunoSEQ multiplex PCR; TCRdb's table is partial and in-frame only. The sample consists of some 140,000 clones, over 70% of them appearing once. What was sequenced was PBMCs. Receptors were obtained from a man aged 18 to 29 in good health and CMV-seronegative.

The V call is TRBV19, the J call TRBJ1-4; 9 positions agree with TRBD1. Germline V gives CDR1 LNHDA, CDR2 SQIVND (reference sequence). This CDR3 has 15 amino acids. The J segment lost 5 bases and the V segment lost 3 bases, leaving 4 bases of the junction unmatched. The CDR3, as DNA: TGTGCCAGTAGTATTCTGGGGACAGGGAATGAAAAACTGTTTTTT. This gives the protein CASSILGTGNEKLFF.

The chain employs TRBV2 and TRBJ2-3; 7 bases are shared with TRBD2. Germline V gene data show CDR1 as SNHLY and CDR2 as FYNNEI. The CDR3 contains 16 residues. V shed 7 bases, J shed 0 bases, and the junction held 10 bases outside the gene matches. CDR3 nucleotides: TGTGCCAGCATTAGGGCTAGCGGACCTAGCACAGATACGCAGTATTTT. Its protein product is CASIRASGPSTDTQYF.

The CDR3 protein is CASRGQGKYTIYF. DNA for the CDR3: TGTGCCAGCAGGGGACAGGGAAAATACACCATATATTTT. The gene calls are TRBV2 and TRBJ1-3; 9 bases fit TRBD1. V shed 6 bases, J shed 8 bases, and the junction held 5 bases outside the gene matches. CDR1 and CDR2 from the germline V gene are SNHLY and FYNNEI. The CDR3 consists of 13 residues.

The chain is built from TRBV19 and TRBJ2-7; 14 positions agree with TRBD2. This CDR3 has 16 amino acids. Germline V gene data show CDR1 as LNHDA and CDR2 as SQIVND (reference sequence). V lost 3 bases to trimming and J lost 4 bases; unmatched junction nucleotides: 5. Written as DNA, the CDR3 is TGTGCCAGTAGTATCGGAGGACTAGCGGGGGGATACGAGCAGTACTTC. Translating it yields CASSIGGLAGGYEQYF.

A single count supports this clone. The V call is TRBV5-4, the J call TRBJ2-1, with TRBD1 matching over 10 bases. Looked up from germline, CDR1 is SGHNT and CDR2 is YYREEE (reference sequence). J lost 7 bases, V lost 2 bases, and 6 bases had no gene match. The CDR3 loop spans 15 amino acids. CDR3 protein: CASSFPGQGWNEQFF. The CDR3 bases are TGTGCCAGCAGCTTCCCGGGACAGGGGTGGAATGAGCAGTTCTTC.

The J gene is TRBJ2-7, the V gene TRBV9; 7 nucleotides match TRBD2. This CDR3 has 13 amino acids. The V gene's germline CDR1 is SGDLS and CDR2 YYNGEE. V shed 0 bases, J shed 3 bases, and the junction held 0 bases outside the gene matches. The CDR3 DNA reads TGTGCCAGCAGCGTAGGGACTAGCTACGAGCAGTACTTC. Translated, it gives CASSVGTSYEQYF.

The CDR3 region is CASSLVAGQGVTGELFF. CDR3 DNA sequence: TGTGCCAGCAGCTTAGTGGCGGGACAGGGAGTCACCGGGGAGCTGTTTTTT. The chain uses TRBV7-6 and TRBJ2-2, with 9 nucleotides matching TRBD1. The CDR3 is made up of 17 amino acids. The V and J ends lost 1 base and 4 bases, in that order; junction bases with no gene match: 7. Germline-derived CDR1 and CDR2 are SGHVS and FNYEAQ.

The chain links TRBV29-1 to TRBJ1-5; D gene uncertain. Germline CDR1 SQVTM, CDR2 ANQGSEA. The V and J ends lost 6 bases and 4 bases respectively, with 19 bases between them. The CDR3 length is 15 residues. The CDR3 sequence: CSVEKEAQRNQPQHF. In DNA, the CDR3 is TGCAGCGTGGAAAAAGAGGCGCAGCGAAATCAGCCCCAGCATTTT.

This chain connects TRBV7-9 to TRBJ1-1, with D unresolved. The ends were cut back, 7 bases at V and 0 bases at J, with 15 bases in the middle. The germline V gene encodes CDR1 SEHNR and CDR2 FQNEAQ (reference sequence). The CDR3 has 15 amino acids. CDR3 nucleotide sequence: TGTGCCAGCACCCAACCAGGCGGGGTGAACACTGAAGCTTTCTTT. Translated, it gives CASTQPGGVNTEAFF.

The J gene is TRBJ2-3, the V gene TRBV19; 8 bases match TRBD1. V shed 4 bases and J 6 bases; nucleotides not matched to a gene: 12. Germline V gene data show CDR1 as LNHDA and CDR2 as SQIVND (reference sequence). The CDR3 covers 16 residues. Here the CDR3 reads CASSTRTGSVSDTQYF. CDR3 DNA: TGTGCCAGTAGTACCCGGACAGGGTCTGTCTCCGATACGCAGTATTTT.

This clone showed up just once. The chain links TRBV7-9 to TRBJ2-7, with a weak D call TRBD1 (5 bases). Trimming shortened V by 3 bases and J by 0 bases, and 9 bases separated the two germline ends. The germline gives CDR1 SEHNR, CDR2 FQNEAQ (reference sequence). This CDR3 has 14 amino acids. The CDR3 nucleotides read TGTGCCAGCAGCTTCACAACAGGCTCCTACGAGCAGTACTTC. This encodes CASSFTTGSYEQYF.

The V gene is TRBV30, the J gene TRBJ2-7; 7 nucleotides agree with TRBD1. In germline, CDR1 is GTSNPN, CDR2 SVGIG (reference sequence). The CDR3 totals 16 residues. V trimming: 0 bases; J trimming: 3 bases; junction bases outside the gene matches: 11. Here the CDR3 DNA reads TGTGCCTGGAGTGTAGGGACGACAGGGTATAGCTACGAGCAGTACTTC. Its translation: CAWSVGTTGYSYEQYF.

The CDR3 DNA sequence: TGTGCCAGCAGTGCGCAGGGTATTCTCGGGGAGCTGTTTTTT. This codes for CASSAQGILGELFF. The J gene is TRBJ2-2, the V gene TRBV6-5, with a possible D match to TRBD1 (5 bases). The V and J ends lost 5 bases and 7 bases respectively, with 14 bases between them. Germline assignment: CDR1 MNHEY and CDR2 SVGAGI. The CDR3 contains 14 residues.

V is TRBV19 and J is TRBJ2-3, with D perhaps TRBD2 (5 bases). Trimming removed 4 bases from V and 8 bases from J, with 16 bases in between. The CDR3 has 14 residues. Germline V CDR1 and CDR2: LNHDA, SQIVND (reference sequence). Here the CDR3 DNA reads TGTGCCAGTAGTACCGGGATCCCAAAGGGTACGCAGTATTTT. It specifies CASSTGIPKGTQYF.

The V and J genes are TRBV28 and TRBJ1-5, with D maybe TRBD1 (5 bases). CDR3 size: 15 residues. Germline CDR1 reads MDHEN; CDR2 reads SYDVKM. V lost 6 bases, J lost 5 bases, and 17 bases lay in between. The CDR3 DNA reads as TGTGCCAGCAGGGACACCCCCCTGGCGGATCAGCCCCAGCATTTT. Protein product: CASRDTPLADQPQHF.

V usage is TRBV27 and J usage is TRBJ1-1; TRBD1 might be the D (5 bases). V shed 1 base and J shed 8 bases, with 14 bases lying between them. CDR3 size: 14 residues. CDR1 MNHEY and CDR2 SMNVEV come from the germline V gene (reference sequence). As DNA, the CDR3 is TGTGCCAGCAGTTTATTCGGGGGAATAGCGGAAGCTTTCTTT. Translating it yields CASSLFGGIAEAFF.

The chain combines TRBV27 with TRBJ1-1; D not certain. Germline V lookup: CDR1 MNHEY, CDR2 SMNVEV (reference sequence). The CDR3 is 14 amino acids. Trimming shortened V by 3 bases and J by 1 base, and 9 bases separated the two germline ends. CDR3 nucleotide sequence: TGTGCCAGCAGTTTCACTCGAGGGAACACTGAAGCTTTCTTT. This sequence encodes CASSFTRGNTEAFF.

This clone was seen more than once but under ten times. J is TRBJ1-6 and V is TRBV2, with a possible D match to TRBD1 (5 bases). The V and J ends lost 7 bases and 5 bases respectively, with 18 bases between them. CDR3 size: 16 residues. Germline CDR1 SNHLY, CDR2 FYNNEI. The CDR3 reads CASIPGGGNDNSPLHF. The CDR3 DNA reads as TGTGCCAGCATCCCGGGGGGGGGAAACGATAATTCACCCCTCCACTTT.

The rearrangement links TRBV7-2 to TRBJ1-6, with D possibly TRBD1 on 5 matching bases. From germline, CDR1 is SGHTA and CDR2 FQGNSA. The CDR3 has 15 amino acids. V gave up 1 base and J gave up 4 bases, with 8 bases separating them. The CDR3 region has the DNA TGTGCCAGCAGCTTAGTTGGACATTATAATTCACCCCTCCACTTT. Translated, it gives CASSLVGHYNSPLHF.

The rearrangement joins TRBV30 to TRBJ1-6; D not certain. Looked up from germline, CDR1 is GTSNPN and CDR2 is SVGIG (reference sequence). CDR3 length equals 13 residues. V gave up 2 bases and J gave up 16 bases, with 18 bases separating them. The CDR3 coding sequence is TGTGCCTGGAGTAACGGGATGTCGGTCTTGCTCCACTTT. Amino acid sequence: CAWSNGMSVLLHF.

The chain is built from TRBV4-2 and TRBJ1-2; D possibly corresponds to TRBD1 (6 bases). Trimming shortened V by 3 bases and J by 6 bases, and 32 bases separated the two germline ends. CDR3 size: 20 residues. Germline loops: CDR1 LGHNA, CDR2 YNFKEQ. CDR3 bases: TGTGCCAGCAGCCATACTTTATTTACAGGGAGCAAAAACCCTAGGGATGGCTACACCTTC. It translates to CASSHTLFTGSKNPRDGYTF.

The V and J genes are TRBV7-8 and TRBJ1-1; D unresolved. V lost 3 bases and J 3 bases, leaving 11 bases between the germline ends. This CDR3 spans 14 amino acids. In germline, CDR1 is SGHVS, CDR2 FQNEAQ. The chain's CDR3 is CASSFGGSYTEAFF. Written as DNA, the CDR3 is TGTGCCAGCAGCTTCGGCGGATCTTACACTGAAGCTTTCTTT.

The rearrangement links TRBV6-1 to TRBJ2-7; D call uncertain. The V gene's germline CDR1 is MNHNS and CDR2 SASEGT. The V end lost 5 bases, the J end lost 2 bases, and 10 bases lay between the germline ends. This CDR3 region has 13 residues. Here the CDR3 DNA reads TGTGCCAGCAGTCCCCGGGTCGCCTACGAGCAGTACTTC. Its translation: CASSPRVAYEQYF.

The gene calls are TRBV19 and TRBJ1-4; maybe TRBD1 (6 bases). CDR3 length: 16 residues. CDR1 and CDR2 (germline): LNHDA, SQIVND (reference sequence). V dropped 5 bases and J dropped 7 bases, with 20 bases sitting between them. CDR3 sequence (DNA): TGTGCCAGTAGTGAGTTGGGGGGGCCAGGAGGTGAAAAACTGTTTTTT. Protein: CASSELGGPGGEKLFF.